Below are 24 T cell receptor beta chains sequenced from a single sample in a study of immune evolution from preneoplasia to lung adenocarcinoma. TCRdb's copy holds only in-frame clones and misses some; the assay was immunoSEQ multiplex PCR. The repertoire holds more than 8,000 clones, 75% to 85% seen once, with approximately 3% in the top ten. Input material: FFPE lung adenocarcinoma in situ tissue. The origin of the receptors is a person aged 65 to 79 with lung adenocarcinoma.

This chain links TRBV10-2 with TRBJ2-7, with D perhaps TRBD1 or TRBD2 (5 bases each). V shed 5 bases and J shed 4 bases, with 15 bases lying between them. The CDR3 totals 14 residues. The germline V gene encodes CDR1 WSHSY and CDR2 SAAADI. CDR3: CASSKRGASYEQYF. The CDR3 DNA reads TGCGCCAGCAGTAAGAGGGGCGCGAGTTACGAGCAGTACTTC.

Only one count was recorded for this clone. The rearrangement links TRBV6-6 to TRBJ2-1; 10 nucleotides agree with TRBD2. This CDR3 is built from 15 residues. CDR1 and CDR2 from the germline V gene are MNHNY and SVGAGI (reference sequence). V gave up 5 bases and J gave up 7 bases; unmatched junction bases: 8. The CDR3 nucleotides are TGTGCCAGCAGTCACACTAGCGGGAAGGGTAATGAGCAGTTCTTC. This translates into CASSHTSGKGNEQFF.

This clone was observed once. This chain connects TRBV15 to TRBJ1-4, with D possibly matching TRBD1 (6 bases). V was pared by 0 bases and J by 6 bases, with 14 bases between. The CDR3 extends over 16 amino acids. Per germline, CDR1 LNHNV and CDR2 YYDKDF (reference sequence). CDR3: CATSRDGAGVDEKLFF. The CDR3 DNA reads TGTGCCACCAGCAGAGATGGGGCAGGGGTTGATGAAAAACTGTTTTTT.

V usage is TRBV19 and J usage is TRBJ1-2; 10 bases agree with TRBD1. J gave up 4 bases and V 5 bases, and 7 bases lay outside the gene matches. The CDR3 contains 15 residues. The V gene's germline CDR1 is LNHDA and CDR2 SQIVND (reference sequence). The CDR3 nucleotides read TGTGCCAGTAGTGCCCAGGACAGGGGGTCCTATGGCTACACCTTC. This sequence encodes CASSAQDRGSYGYTF.

This clone was picked up a small number of times. The chain recombines TRBV6-5 with TRBJ2-2; D uncertain. V was clipped by 6 bases and J by 0 bases, with 11 bases between them. Germline V gene data show CDR1 as MNHEY and CDR2 as SVGAGI. The CDR3 is 15 amino acids. The CDR3 nucleotides are TGTGCCAGCAGAGCAGGCTTATCGAACACCGGGGAGCTGTTTTTT. Protein sequence: CASRAGLSNTGELFF.

The chain has TRBV28 and TRBJ2-7; 8 bases are a match to TRBD2. The CDR3 is 15 residues long. The germline V gene encodes CDR1 MDHEN and CDR2 SYDVKM. V shed 6 bases and J 6 bases; nucleotides not matched to a gene: 13. The CDR3 DNA is TGTGCCAGCAGACCTTTTACGGGGGGGCTTTTCGAGCAGTACTTC. It yields the protein CASRPFTGGLFEQYF.

This clone appeared once. The chain couples TRBV6-6 to TRBJ1-5; no clear D gene. V was pared by 2 bases and J by 8 bases, with 7 bases between. Germline V gene sequence: CDR1 MNHNY, CDR2 SVGAGI (reference sequence). The CDR3 has 12 amino acids. The CDR3 spells CASSYGEEPQHF. CDR3 coding DNA: TGTGCCAGCAGTTACGGGGAAGAGCCCCAGCATTTT.

This chain joins TRBV5-1 and TRBJ1-3; D is ambiguous. The V end was cut by 5 bases, the J end by 0 bases, with 9 bases between. The CDR3 is 14 residues long. The germline V gene encodes CDR1 SGHRS and CDR2 YFSETQ. CDR3 amino acids: CASSRSDSGNTIYF. The DNA for the CDR3 is TGCGCCAGCAGTAGATCGGACTCTGGAAACACCATATATTTT.

By proportion, this clone is large. This chain connects TRBV7-6 to TRBJ2-3, with 7 positions matching TRBD1. The germline V gene encodes CDR1 SGHVS and CDR2 FNYEAQ. The V gene end was trimmed by 4 bases and the J gene end by 2 bases; junction bases not matched to a gene: 6. The CDR3 sequence is 15 residues long. For the CDR3, the DNA is TGTGCCAGCAGCTCAAACAGGGGCAACACAGATACGCAGTATTTT. Translated, it gives CASSSNRGNTDTQYF. Complete variable domain (other parts from reference TRBV7-6 and TRBJ2-3): GAGVSQSPRYKVTKRGQDVALRCDPISGHVSLYWYRQALGQGPEFLTYFNYEAQQDKSGLPNDRFSAERPEGSISTLTIQRTEQRDSAMYRCASSSNRGNTDTQYFGPGTRLTVL.

The chain uses TRBV6-1 and TRBJ1-5; D unresolved. This CDR3 is 14 amino acids long. Trimming took 0 bases from V and 2 from J, leaving 5 bases between them. Per the germline V gene, CDR1 is MNHNS and CDR2 is SASEGT. CDR3 region: CASSEALGNQPQHF. CDR3 sequence (DNA): TGTGCCAGCAGTGAAGCTCTTGGCAATCAGCCCCAGCATTTT.

The CDR3 sequence is CASSEWDLGEAFF. CDR3 DNA sequence: TGTGCCAGCAGTGAGTGGGACCTTGGTGAAGCTTTCTTT. V is TRBV6-1 and J is TRBJ1-1, with a tentative D call TRBD1 (5 bases). Trimming removed 3 bases from V and 7 bases from J, with 12 bases in between. CDR3 length: 13 amino acids. Per germline, CDR1 MNHNS and CDR2 SASEGT.

The chain has TRBV15 and TRBJ2-3; 8 bases agree with TRBD2. CDR1 LNHNV and CDR2 YYDKDF come from the germline V gene (reference sequence). The CDR3 sequence is 18 residues long. The V gene end was trimmed by 0 bases and the J gene end by 1 base; junction bases not matched to a gene: 9. The CDR3 reads CATSRDPPRGDRTDTQYF. CDR3 coding DNA: TGTGCCACCAGCAGAGATCCGCCGCGGGGGGACCGCACAGATACGCAGTATTTT.

The V gene is TRBV5-6, the J gene TRBJ2-5; TRBD2 is a possible D gene (5 bases). Trimming pared 2 bases from V and 2 bases from J, leaving 7 bases between. The CDR3 length is 13 residues. Germline V gene sequence: CDR1 SGHDT, CDR2 YYEEEE. The CDR3 DNA reads TGTGCCAGCAGCTTCCGGGATCAAGAGACCCAGTACTTC. Protein sequence: CASSFRDQETQYF.

This chain joins TRBV30 and TRBJ1-2; 8 positions agree with TRBD1. The V gene end was trimmed by 2 bases and the J gene end by 4 bases; junction bases not matched to a gene: 3. CDR1 GTSNPN and CDR2 SVGIG come from the germline V gene (reference sequence). The length of the CDR3 is 13 residues. The CDR3 nucleotides read TGTGCCTGGAGTCGGACAGGGTCCTATGGCTACACCTTC. This gives the protein CAWSRTGSYGYTF.

The chain is built from TRBV29-1 and TRBJ2-5; 7 nucleotides align to TRBD1. The length of the CDR3 is 15 residues. The V gene's germline CDR1 is SQVTM and CDR2 ANQGSEA. V lost 5 bases and J lost 8; bases outside the gene matches: 17. CDR3 in amino acids: CSVPTGRQGFGTQYF. Here the CDR3 DNA reads TGCAGCGTTCCCACGGGGAGACAGGGATTTGGTACCCAGTACTTC.

V gene TRBV5-5 combines with J gene TRBJ2-3; 9 bases are a match to TRBD2. Germline V gene data show CDR1 as SGHKS and CDR2 as YYEKEE (reference sequence). The J segment lost 0 bases and the V segment lost 1 base, leaving 9 bases of the junction unmatched. This CDR3 is 18 amino acids long. CDR3 DNA: TGTGCCAGCAGCTTGAGACCACTAGCGGGTTATAGCACAGATACGCAGTATTTT. Its translation is CASSLRPLAGYSTDTQYF.

The J gene is TRBJ2-3, the V gene TRBV9; TRBD2 might be the D (6 bases). Trimming left V 4 bases short and J 0 bases short, with 9 bases between. CDR3 length equals 14 residues. CDR1 is SGDLS, CDR2 YYNGEE, per germline. CDR3 in amino acids: CASSPSGSTDTQYF. The DNA of the CDR3 is TGTGCCAGCAGCCCCAGCGGGAGCACAGATACGCAGTATTTT.

The V and J genes are TRBV11-2 and TRBJ2-5, with a possible D match to TRBD1 (7 bases). The ends were cut back, 5 bases at V and 1 base at J, with 14 bases in the middle. Germline assignment: CDR1 SGHAT and CDR2 FQNNGV. This CDR3 comprises 15 residues. CDR3 amino acids: CASSRPGGSQETQYF. CDR3 coding DNA: TGTGCCAGCAGCCGACCAGGGGGGAGCCAAGAGACCCAGTACTTC.

The genes are TRBV11-3 and TRBJ1-2; no definite D call. The CDR3 totals 14 residues. Germline assignment: CDR1 SGHNT and CDR2 YENEEA. V lost 0 bases and J lost 3, with 8 bases in between. The CDR3 coding sequence is TGTGCCAGCAGCTTAGATATCTCATACTATGGCTACACCTTC. Translation gives CASSLDISYYGYTF.

This chain joins TRBV7-9 and TRBJ2-4, with 11 bases identical to TRBD2. The trim removed 3 bases at V and 0 bases at J, leaving 4 bases unmatched. Germline assignment: CDR1 SEHNR and CDR2 FQNEAQ (reference sequence). The CDR3 contains 17 residues. The DNA of the CDR3 is TGTGCCAGCAGCTTTAGCGGGAGGGGCCGAGCCAAAAACATTCAGTACTTC. It yields the protein CASSFSGRGRAKNIQYF.

This clone was counted a single time. The chain carries TRBV28 and TRBJ1-1, with D possibly being TRBD1 (6 bases). The CDR3 is 13 amino acids. Trimming shortened V by 5 bases and J by 6 bases, and 13 bases separated the two germline ends. CDR1 MDHEN and CDR2 SYDVKM come from the germline V gene. CDR3 sequence: CASSPYRVAEAFF. CDR3 bases: TGTGCCAGCAGTCCTTACAGGGTGGCTGAAGCTTTCTTT. The full variable domain, its missing parts supplied by reference TRBV28 and TRBJ1-1, is DVKVTQSSRYLVKRTGEKVFLECVQDMDHENMFWYRQDPGLGLRLIYFSYDVKMKEKGDIPEGYSVSREKKERFSLILESASTNQTSMYLCASSPYRVAEAFFGQGTRLTVV.

V usage is TRBV19 and J usage is TRBJ2-5; 11 bases map to TRBD2. The CDR3 extends over 15 amino acids. The J segment lost 4 bases and the V segment lost 6 bases, leaving 7 bases of the junction unmatched. Germline lookup yields CDR1 LNHDA and CDR2 SQIVND (reference sequence). CDR3 protein: CASSDLAGGSETQYF. The CDR3 DNA is TGTGCCAGTAGCGATCTAGCGGGGGGCTCAGAGACCCAGTACTTC.

The V and J genes are TRBV27 and TRBJ1-1; D gene ambiguous. CDR1 is MNHEY and CDR2 is SMNVEV in the germline V gene (reference sequence). Trimming pared 5 bases from V and 1 base from J, leaving 11 bases between. This CDR3 is built from 14 residues. CDR3 sequence: CASSLYAGNTEAFF. CDR3 coding DNA: TGTGCCAGCAGTCTATACGCCGGGAACACTGAAGCTTTCTTT.

V is TRBV7-9 and J is TRBJ2-7; D is perhaps TRBD2 (6 bases). This CDR3 is 12 amino acids long. Trimming removed 3 bases at V and 6 bases at J, with 9 bases between. Germline V gives CDR1 SEHNR, CDR2 FQNEAQ (reference sequence). The chain's CDR3 is CASSLGGGEQYF. In nucleotides, the CDR3 is TGTGCCAGCAGCTTGGGGGGTGGCGAGCAGTACTTC. Combining the CDR3 with reference TRBV7-9 and TRBJ2-7 gives the whole variable domain DTGVSQNPRHKITKRGQNVTFRCDPISEHNRLYWYRQTLGQGPEFLTYFQNEAQLEKSRLLSDRFSAERPKGSFSTLEIQRTEQGDSAMYLCASSLGGGEQYFGPGTRLTVT.